Each of the 29 T cell receptor beta chains below was sequenced from the same sample in a study of OX40 agonist ivuxolimab in advanced cancers. This table comes from immunoSEQ multiplex PCR, and its TCRdb copy is limited to in-frame clones, with some not included. Among about 62,000 clones listed, 85% were seen once. Source: CD4+ or CD8+ T cells sorted from blood, taken in a trial of the OX40 agonist ivuxolimab. These receptors all come from an adult with an advanced solid tumor such as melanoma, head and neck, liver or kidney cancer.

The chain joins TRBV2 to TRBJ2-1; D might be TRBD2 (5 bases). V dropped 8 bases and J dropped 4 bases, with 12 bases sitting between them. This CDR3 has 13 amino acids. Germline-derived CDR1 and CDR2 are SNHLY and FYNNEI. CDR3 in amino acids: CASSGLTYNEQFF. In nucleotides, the CDR3 is TGTGCCAGCTCTGGACTGACGTACAATGAGCAGTTCTTC.

This clone was detected once. The chain couples TRBV5-1 to TRBJ2-1, with 14 bases aligning to TRBD2. The V gene end was trimmed by 4 bases and the J gene end by 8 bases; junction bases not matched to a gene: 14. Germline V CDR1 and CDR2: SGHRS, YFSETQ. The CDR3 runs to 18 residues. CDR3 DNA sequence: TGCGCCAGCAGCGAAGGACTAGCGGGAGGTAACTTTAGGGATGAGCAGTTCTTC. The encoded protein is CASSEGLAGGNFRDEQFF.

This clone was seen once. The DNA of the CDR3 is TGTGCCACCAGCCCTCGTCACCCGCAGAGGGGCGAGCAGTACTTC. Amino acid sequence: CATSPRHPQRGEQYF. J is TRBJ2-7 and V is TRBV15, with D perhaps matching TRBD1 or TRBD2 (5 bases each). Germline V lookup: CDR1 LNHNV, CDR2 YYDKDF (reference sequence). The CDR3 spans 15 residues. V lost 5 bases and J 6 bases, leaving 20 bases between the germline ends.

The chain recombines TRBV5-1 with TRBJ2-1; 7 bases fit TRBD2. Germline V CDR1 and CDR2: SGHRS, YFSETQ. V was clipped by 4 bases and J by 3 bases; unmatched bases: 16. This CDR3 spans 18 amino acids. In nucleotides, the CDR3 is TGCGCCAGCAGCCGTAGCCCGGCGACTAGCAGCTACTACAATGAGCAGTTCTTC. It is translated as CASSRSPATSSYYNEQFF.

V and J are TRBV30 and TRBJ2-3, with D perhaps TRBD1 or TRBD2 (5 bases each). This CDR3 has 12 residues. V lost 0 bases to trimming and J lost 14 bases, with 15 bases between them. Per the germline V gene, CDR1 is GTSNPN and CDR2 is SVGIG (reference sequence). The DNA of the CDR3 is TGTGCCTGGAGTGTACGAGGGGTCGAACCGTATTTT. Translated, it gives CAWSVRGVEPYF.

The J gene is TRBJ1-5, the V gene TRBV7-9; tentative D call: TRBD1 (5 bases). CDR1 is SEHNR, CDR2 FQNEAQ, per germline (reference sequence). V dropped 1 base and J dropped 5 bases, with 6 bases sitting between them. The CDR3 consists of 13 residues. The CDR3, as DNA: TGTGCCAGCAGCTTAGGACAGCATCAGCCCCAGCATTTT. Translation: CASSLGQHQPQHF. The full variable domain, in which reference TRBV7-9 and TRBJ1-5 provide the parts outside the CDR3, is DTGVSQNPRHKITKRGQNVTFRCDPISEHNRLYWYRQTLGQGPEFLTYFQNEAQLEKSRLLSDRFSAERPKGSFSTLEIQRTEQGDSAMYLCASSLGQHQPQHFGDGTRLSIL.

This rearrangement joins TRBV19 to TRBJ1-4; 7 bases map to TRBD1. Germline values: CDR1 LNHDA, CDR2 SQIVND (reference sequence). Unmatched junction bases numbered 9, after V lost 6 bases and J lost 5 bases. The CDR3 totals 15 residues. The CDR3: CASSTSGTANEKLFF. CDR3 in DNA: TGTGCCAGTAGCACCTCCGGGACAGCGAATGAAAAACTGTTTTTT.

This clone turned up a few times. Additional DNA sequences in this sample encode the identical CDR3. The chain links TRBV5-4 to TRBJ2-5; D might be TRBD2 (6 bases). Germline V CDR1 and CDR2: SGHNT, YYREEE (reference sequence). V was clipped by 0 bases and J by 2 bases, with 11 bases between them. The CDR3 has 15 amino acids. As DNA, the CDR3 is TGTGCCAGCAGCTTGGCCGGGAGAGGGCAAGAGACCCAGTACTTC. This encodes CASSLAGRGQETQYF.

J is TRBJ2-1 and V is TRBV10-2; 8 bases are a match to TRBD1. J lost 7 bases, V lost 0 bases, and 23 bases had no gene match. Germline loops: CDR1 WSHSY, CDR2 SAAADI. The CDR3 totals 21 residues. CDR3 residues: CASSESEAGGAFLTLKNEQFF. The CDR3 DNA sequence: TGCGCCAGCAGTGAGTCCGAGGCAGGGGGCGCGTTCTTGACACTAAAGAATGAGCAGTTCTTC.

The gene calls are TRBV13 and TRBJ2-3; 8 bases align to TRBD2. V dropped 0 bases and J dropped 5; count of bases not matched to a gene: 4. The CDR3 consists of 15 residues. CDR1 and CDR2 (germline): PRHDT, FYEKMQ (reference sequence). CDR3 in DNA: TGTGCCAGCAGCTTAGGCGGGAGGGGCCTAGATACGCAGTATTTT. This encodes CASSLGGRGLDTQYF.

The table lists this clone with a few counts. J is TRBJ2-1 and V is TRBV9, with 13 positions matching TRBD2. V lost 2 bases to trimming and J lost 8 bases; unmatched junction nucleotides: 13. This CDR3 is 18 amino acids long. Germline-derived CDR1 and CDR2 are SGDLS and YYNGEE. The CDR3: CASSVGSGTSGTLDEQFF. CDR3 sequence (DNA): TGTGCCAGCAGCGTCGGCTCAGGGACTAGCGGGACGCTCGATGAGCAGTTCTTC.

The CDR3: CASSLDSGPYEQYF. CDR3 DNA: TGTGCCAGCAGCTTAGATAGCGGCCCCTACGAGCAGTACTTC. The chain employs TRBV7-9 and TRBJ2-5, with a weak D call TRBD2 (6 bases). Matching the DNA end better, TRBJ2-7 makes the J call doubtful. CDR1 and CDR2 (germline): SEHNR, FQNEAQ (reference sequence). The CDR3 runs to 14 residues.

This chain uses TRBV19 with TRBJ2-1; 14 bases match TRBD2. The CDR3 has 14 amino acids. CDR1 and CDR2 (germline): LNHDA, SQIVND (reference sequence). The V and J ends lost 4 bases and 11 bases, in that order; junction bases with no gene match: 4. In DNA form, the CDR3 reads TGTGCCAGTAGTAGACTAGCGGGAGGGCTTCAGCAGTTCTTC. Amino acids: CASSRLAGGLQQFF.

The V gene is TRBV11-2, the J gene TRBJ1-2; the match to TRBD1 covers 7 bases. CDR3 length: 13 residues. Germline V gene lookup returns CDR1 SGHAT and CDR2 FQNNGV. V shed 7 bases and J 6 bases; nucleotides not matched to a gene: 8. CDR3 loop: CASTKDRDDGYTF. Written as DNA, the CDR3 is TGTGCCAGCACCAAAGACAGGGATGATGGCTACACCTTC.

This clone was recorded once. The chain is built from TRBV2 and TRBJ2-1; possibly TRBD2 for D (6 bases). The CDR3 is made up of 11 amino acids. Trimming pared 3 bases from V and 15 bases from J, leaving 12 bases between. Germline V gene sequence: CDR1 SNHLY, CDR2 FYNNEI. CDR3 amino acids: CASSEDYSPFF. The CDR3 DNA reads as TGTGCCAGCAGTGAGGACTATTCCCCGTTCTTC. Full variable domain (outside the CDR3, taken from reference TRBV2 and TRBJ2-1): EPEVTQTPSHQVTQMGQEVILRCVPISNHLYFYWYRQILGQKVEFLVSFYNNEISEKSEIFDDQFSVERPDGSNFTLKIRSTKLEDSAMYFCASSEDYSPFFGPGTRLTVL.

The chain carries TRBV7-8 and TRBJ1-3; D gene uncertain. The CDR3 length is 16 residues. Trimming took 1 base from V and 3 from J, leaving 13 bases between them. CDR1 and CDR2 (germline): SGHVS, FQNEAQ. The CDR3 protein is CASSLVVTNRGNTIYF. DNA of the CDR3: TGTGCCAGCAGCTTAGTGGTCACCAATCGTGGAAACACCATATATTTT.

This rearrangement joins TRBV6-4 to TRBJ2-7, with 9 bases that match TRBD1. V was clipped by 4 bases and J by 7 bases; unmatched bases: 11. CDR1 and CDR2 from the germline V gene are MRHNA and SNTAGT. The CDR3 spans 15 residues. Here the CDR3 reads CASSAFPGQGQEQYF. The CDR3 DNA reads TGTGCCAGCAGTGCGTTCCCGGGACAGGGACAGGAGCAGTACTTC.

The V call is TRBV10-1, the J call TRBJ2-3; D perhaps matches TRBD2 (5 bases). The V and J ends lost 2 bases and 5 bases respectively, with 8 bases between them. This CDR3 has 13 amino acids. The germline V gene encodes CDR1 WNHNN and CDR2 SYGVQD (reference sequence). The CDR3 spells CASSEGRGDTQYF. CDR3 nucleotide sequence: TGCGCCAGCAGTGAGGGACGGGGAGATACGCAGTATTTT.

DNA of the CDR3: TGTGCCAGTAGTCATCCCCCCAGCGGCACAGATACGCAGTATTTT. Protein: CASSHPPSGTDTQYF. The chain has TRBV19 and TRBJ2-3; no clear D gene. V lost 5 bases and J 1 base, leaving 13 bases between the germline ends. CDR1 and CDR2 (germline): LNHDA, SQIVND (reference sequence). The CDR3 has 15 amino acids.

This chain links TRBV7-8 with TRBJ2-3, with D unclear. Trimming shortened V by 1 base and J by 0 bases, and 5 bases separated the two germline ends. Germline V gene data show CDR1 as SGHVS and CDR2 as FQNEAQ. This CDR3 has 14 residues. DNA for the CDR3: TGTGCCAGCAGCTTAGGAGCTAGCACAGATACGCAGTATTTT. Residues: CASSLGASTDTQYF.

This sequence joins TRBV11-2 and TRBJ2-2, with D unclear. Germline V gene sequence: CDR1 SGHAT, CDR2 FQNNGV. Between the trimmed V and J ends, which lost 0 bases and 7 bases, there was a span of 3 bases. The CDR3 covers 12 residues. CDR3 nucleotides: TGTGCCAGCAGCTTAGATTTCGGGGAGCTGTTTTTT. Amino acids: CASSLDFGELFF.

The chain employs TRBV9 and TRBJ2-5; TRBD2 matches at 8 bases. The V and J ends lost 4 bases and 5 bases, in that order; junction bases with no gene match: 7. CDR1 SGDLS and CDR2 YYNGEE come from the germline V gene. This CDR3 contains 14 residues. The CDR3 nucleotides are TGTGCCAGCAGCCCTGCAGCGGGAGCGGAGACCCAGTACTTC. It specifies CASSPAAGAETQYF.

The chain couples TRBV5-5 to TRBJ2-3; the D is unclear. The CDR3 is 13 residues long. Trimming took 1 base from V and 5 from J, leaving 8 bases between them. Per germline, CDR1 SGHKS and CDR2 YYEKEE (reference sequence). The CDR3 nucleotides read TGTGCCAGCAGCTTGCTGCTGTTAGATACGCAGTATTTT. This encodes CASSLLLLDTQYF. Complete variable domain (other parts from reference TRBV5-5 and TRBJ2-3): DAGVTQSPTHLIKTRGQQVTLRCSPISGHKSVSWYQQVLGQGPQFIFQYYEKEERGRGNFPDRFSARQFPNYSSELNVNALLLGDSALYLCASSLLLLDTQYFGPGTRLTVL.

CDR3 bases: TGCGCCAGCAGCCAACTGCTTAGTGCCGGAGGGCAGAACTACGAGCAGTACTTC. It encodes CASSQLLSAGGQNYEQYF. V usage is TRBV4-1 and J usage is TRBJ2-7, with D tentatively TRBD2 (6 bases). Germline V gene data show CDR1 as MGHRA and CDR2 as YSYEKL. Trimming shortened V by 2 bases and J by 3 bases, and 23 bases separated the two germline ends. CDR3 length: 18 residues.

The rearrangement uses TRBV2 and TRBJ2-1, with TRBD2 identical over 15 bases. Germline CDR1 is SNHLY and CDR2 is FYNNEI. The CDR3 consists of 18 residues. J gave up 5 bases and V 6 bases, and 11 bases lay outside the gene matches. The DNA of the CDR3 is TGTGCCAGCAGCCCCGGACTAGCGGGGGGGCCGTGGGACAATGAGCAGTTCTTC. Its translation is CASSPGLAGGPWDNEQFF.

V gene TRBV19 combines with J gene TRBJ2-7; D unclear. V was pared by 5 bases and J by 0 bases, with 11 bases between. Germline V gene sequence: CDR1 LNHDA, CDR2 SQIVND (reference sequence). This CDR3 contains 14 residues. The CDR3 DNA sequence: TGTGCCAGTAGTCAGGCATCGAGCTCCTACGAGCAGTACTTC. Its translation is CASSQASSSYEQYF.

The chain has TRBV27 and TRBJ2-7; 7 bases line up with TRBD2. This CDR3 comprises 18 residues. CDR1 and CDR2 (germline): MNHEY, SMNVEV (reference sequence). The junction had 20 bases not matched to a gene; V was cut back by 6 bases and J by 3 bases. CDR3 in amino acids: CASRGSGRGKTRYYEQYF. The CDR3 DNA reads TGTGCCAGCAGGGGGTCGGGGAGGGGCAAGACTAGATACTACGAGCAGTACTTC.

The chain joins TRBV30 to TRBJ2-2, with a possible D match to TRBD2 (6 bases). Germline V gene lookup returns CDR1 GTSNPN and CDR2 SVGIG (reference sequence). Deletions cut 3 bases from V and 4 bases from J, with 12 bases between. This CDR3 has 14 residues. The DNA for the CDR3 is TGTGCCTGGAGGTACCTAGCGAGCACCGGGGAGCTGTTTTTT. It specifies CAWRYLASTGELFF.

This chain uses TRBV6-1 with TRBJ2-7; 12 bases are a match to TRBD1. CDR3 size: 15 residues. CDR1 MNHNS and CDR2 SASEGT come from the germline V gene. Unmatched junction bases numbered 5, after V lost 6 bases and J lost 2 bases. The CDR3 DNA sequence: TGTGCCAGCAGGGGGGGACAGGGGGCCGCCTACGAGCAGTACTTC. It yields the protein CASRGGQGAAYEQYF.